This TCR beta chain was obtained from a study of blood T cell repertoires in COVID-19. On the study more broadly: PBMCs, B-cell-depleted T cells, or T cells were the source of the cDNA or gDNA that made up the material.

Method: immunoSEQ multiplex PCR; TCRdb's copy keeps in-frame clones and lacks some. The sample includes around 200,000 clones, 86% of them seen just once. Germline CDR1 is SGDLS and CDR2 is YYNGEE. The V end lost 3 bases, the J end lost 7 bases, and 19 bases lay between the germline ends. The CDR3 is 15 residues long. The age range of participants was 18 to 89 years, with residence in approximately 25 US areas. The TCR originated in a man in his forties with acute COVID-19. The specimen was PBMCs or T cells enriched from blood (not recorded which). The chain couples TRBV9 to TRBJ2-5; maybe TRBD2 (5 bases). This CDR3 is CASSARGEGSATQYF. The CDR3 region has the DNA TGTGCCAGCAGCGCCCGTGGTGAGGGTTCGGCGACCCAGTACTTC.